The rows below give T cell receptor beta chains drawn from one sample of a study of blood T cell repertoires in COVID-19. Assay used: immunoSEQ multiplex PCR; TCRdb lists only in-frame clones, some missing. Among around 160,000 clones listed, over 70% were seen once. Sample: PBMCs or T cells enriched from blood (not recorded which). These receptors all come from a woman aged 55-70 years who had recovered from COVID-19. The CDR3 runs from the conserved cysteine through the conserved F or W. A D gene is named only where the DNA matches it firmly. Some rows mark clone size as missing; the rest say once, few, many or name a class of expanded clone.

V gene: TRBV20-1; clone size: NA; D gene: NA; J gene: TRBJ1-1; CDR3 protein: CSAIRNTEAFF; CDR3 DNA: TGCAGTGCTATTAGGAACACTGAAGCTTTCTTT
V gene: TRBV10-3; clone size: NA; D gene: TRBD1; J gene: TRBJ1-4; CDR3 protein: CAISEPGQGNEKLFF; CDR3 DNA: TGTGCCATCAGTGAACCGGGACAGGGTAATGAAAAACTGTTTTTT
V gene: TRBV2; clone size: NA; D gene: TRBD1; J gene: TRBJ2-7; CDR3 protein: CASSDPITGQLYEQYF; CDR3 DNA: TGTGCCAGCAGCGACCCAATCACGGGACAGCTCTACGAGCAGTACTTC
V gene: TRBV7-9; clone size: NA; D gene: NA; J gene: TRBJ1-2; CDR3 protein: CASSRQALKDYGYTF; CDR3 DNA: TGTGCCAGCAGCAGACAGGCCCTAAAAGACTATGGCTACACCTTC
V gene: TRBV30; clone size: few; D gene: NA; J gene: TRBJ1-6; CDR3 protein: CAWTPSGWSPLHF; CDR3 DNA: TGTGCCTGGACCCCCTCAGGGTGGTCACCCCTCCACTTT
V gene: TRBV5-1; clone size: NA; D gene: NA; J gene: TRBJ1-5; CDR3 protein: CASSLDGVGGAGQPQHF; CDR3 DNA: TGCGCCAGCAGCTTGGACGGTGTAGGGGGGGCTGGCCAGCCCCAGCATTTT
V gene: TRBV20-1; clone size: NA; D gene: NA; J gene: TRBJ2-1; CDR3 protein: CSVTNPREQFF; CDR3 DNA: TGCAGTGTTACAAACCCCAGAGAGCAGTTCTTC
V gene: TRBV10-3; clone size: NA; D gene: NA; J gene: TRBJ2-2; CDR3 protein: CAIRPTGTGELFF; CDR3 DNA: TGTGCCATCAGACCCACAGGGACCGGGGAGCTGTTTTTT
V gene: TRBV29-1; clone size: NA; D gene: NA; J gene: TRBJ1-6; CDR3 protein: CSVEASEGEAYSPLHF; CDR3 DNA: TGCAGCGTTGAAGCGTCAGAGGGGGAAGCCTACTCACCCCTCCACTTT
V gene: TRBV28; clone size: NA; D gene: TRBD1; J gene: TRBJ2-3; CDR3 protein: CASTRDRGTDTQYF; CDR3 DNA: TGTGCCAGCACCCGGGACAGGGGAACAGATACGCAGTATTTT
V gene: TRBV7-9; clone size: NA; D gene: NA; J gene: TRBJ2-7; CDR3 protein: CASSPDNSYEQYF; CDR3 DNA: TGTGCCAGCAGCCCTGACAACTCCTACGAGCAGTACTTC
V gene: TRBV7-6; clone size: NA; D gene: NA; J gene: TRBJ2-1; CDR3 protein: CASSLGRGSYNEQFF; CDR3 DNA: TGTGCCAGCAGCTTAGGGAGGGGCTCCTACAATGAGCAGTTCTTC
V gene: TRBV19; clone size: NA; D gene: TRBD2; J gene: TRBJ2-7; CDR3 protein: CASSIRAGGDYEQYF; CDR3 DNA: TGTGCCAGTAGTATCCGAGCGGGGGGGGATTACGAGCAGTACTTC
V gene: TRBV9; clone size: NA; D gene: NA; J gene: TRBJ2-7; CDR3 protein: CASSPGWSYEQYF; CDR3 DNA: TGTGCCAGCAGCCCAGGGTGGTCCTACGAGCAGTACTTC
V gene: TRBV27; clone size: once; D gene: TRBD1; J gene: TRBJ1-5; CDR3 protein: CASRKTGGDQPQHF; CDR3 DNA: TGTGCCAGCAGAAAAACAGGGGGGGATCAGCCCCAGCATTTT
V gene: TRBV2; clone size: NA; D gene: NA; J gene: TRBJ2-3; CDR3 protein: CASKASLTDTQYF; CDR3 DNA: TGTGCCAGCAAGGCTAGCCTTACAGATACGCAGTATTTT
V gene: TRBV5-1; clone size: NA; D gene: TRBD2; J gene: TRBJ2-5; CDR3 protein: CASSLRGGQETQYF; CDR3 DNA: TGCGCCAGCAGCTTACGGGGGGGACAAGAGACCCAGTACTTC
V gene: TRBV7-8; clone size: NA; D gene: NA; J gene: TRBJ2-1; CDR3 protein: CASSLGRVTYNEQFF; CDR3 DNA: TGTGCCAGCAGCTTAGGCAGGGTCACATACAATGAGCAGTTCTTC
V gene: TRBV6-4; clone size: NA; D gene: TRBD1; J gene: TRBJ2-5; CDR3 protein: CASRDGISGGTQYF; CDR3 DNA: TGTGCCAGCAGGGATGGAATCTCAGGGGGGACCCAGTACTTC
V gene: TRBV18; clone size: NA; D gene: TRBD1; J gene: TRBJ2-5; CDR3 protein: CASSPGTGPRETQYF; CDR3 DNA: TGTGCCAGCTCCCCAGGGACAGGGCCTCGAGAGACCCAGTACTTC
V gene: TRBV18; clone size: NA; D gene: NA; J gene: TRBJ1-1; CDR3 protein: CASSYQGNTEAFF; CDR3 DNA: TGTGCCAGCTCATACCAGGGTAACACTGAAGCTTTCTTT
V gene: TRBV10-3; clone size: NA; D gene: NA; J gene: TRBJ1-4; CDR3 protein: CAIRAGMGEKLFF; CDR3 DNA: TGTGCCATCAGGGCAGGGATGGGGGAAAAACTGTTTTTT
V gene: TRBV28; clone size: NA; D gene: TRBD1; J gene: TRBJ1-2; CDR3 protein: CASSFPGAQGFYGYTF; CDR3 DNA: TGTGCCAGCAGTTTCCCCGGAGCACAGGGGTTCTATGGCTACACCTTC
V gene: TRBV27; clone size: few; D gene: TRBD1; J gene: TRBJ1-3; CDR3 protein: CASSPWTGAVGNTIYF; CDR3 DNA: TGTGCCAGCAGTCCCTGGACAGGGGCGGTGGGAAACACCATATATTTT
V gene: TRBV28; clone size: NA; D gene: TRBD1; J gene: TRBJ2-2; CDR3 protein: CASSLGTGDTGELFF; CDR3 DNA: TGTGCCAGCAGTTTAGGGACAGGGGACACCGGGGAGCTGTTTTTT
V gene: TRBV4-1; clone size: NA; D gene: NA; J gene: TRBJ1-4; CDR3 protein: CASSQRQRLELFF; CDR3 DNA: TGCGCCAGCAGCCAAAGACAGAGGCTGGAACTGTTTTTT
V gene: TRBV6-5; clone size: NA; D gene: NA; J gene: TRBJ1-3; CDR3 protein: CASRDRTPSGNTIYF; CDR3 DNA: TGTGCCAGCAGGGATCGGACACCCTCTGGAAACACCATATATTTT
V gene: TRBV5-1; clone size: NA; D gene: NA; J gene: TRBJ2-2; CDR3 protein: CASSYAGTPTGELFF; CDR3 DNA: TGCGCCAGCAGTTATGCCGGGACACCTACCGGGGAGCTGTTTTTT
V gene: TRBV19; clone size: NA; D gene: TRBD2; J gene: TRBJ2-7; CDR3 protein: CASRDSGGRYEQYF; CDR3 DNA: TGTGCCAGTAGGGATAGCGGGGGAAGATACGAGCAGTACTTC
V gene: TRBV19; clone size: NA; D gene: TRBD1; J gene: TRBJ2-1; CDR3 protein: CASSAWGQETDEQFF; CDR3 DNA: TGTGCCAGTAGTGCCTGGGGACAGGAGACCGATGAGCAGTTCTTC
V gene: TRBV12-3/TRBV12-4; clone size: once; D gene: NA; J gene: TRBJ2-3; CDR3 protein: CASRQTNTDTQYF; CDR3 DNA: TGTGCCAGCAGACAGACTAACACAGATACGCAGTATTTT
V gene: TRBV5-1; clone size: NA; D gene: NA; J gene: TRBJ1-1; CDR3 protein: CASSLPGNTEAFF; CDR3 DNA: TGCGCCAGCAGCTTGCCAGGTAACACTGAAGCTTTCTTT
V gene: TRBV28; clone size: few; D gene: TRBD1; J gene: TRBJ1-2; CDR3 protein: CASSLSGQGDYGYTF; CDR3 DNA: TGTGCCAGCAGTTTATCGGGACAGGGAGACTATGGCTACACCTTC
V gene: TRBV7-2; clone size: few; D gene: NA; J gene: TRBJ2-1; CDR3 protein: CASSLTTHNEQFF; CDR3 DNA: TGTGCCAGCAGCTTAACTACGCACAATGAGCAGTTCTTC
V gene: TRBV24-1; clone size: NA; D gene: TRBD2; J gene: TRBJ2-1; CDR3 protein: CATSDPGTRIYNEQFF; CDR3 DNA: TGTGCCACCAGTGACCCCGGGACTAGGATCTACAATGAGCAGTTCTTC
V gene: TRBV28; clone size: NA; D gene: NA; J gene: TRBJ1-6; CDR3 protein: CASSPPPTGNSPLHF; CDR3 DNA: TGTGCCAGCAGCCCACCGCCCACAGGGAATTCACCCCTCCACTTT
V gene: TRBV2; clone size: NA; D gene: TRBD1; J gene: TRBJ1-1; CDR3 protein: CASSTDRGVNTEAFF; CDR3 DNA: TGTGCCAGCAGTACAGACAGGGGAGTGAACACTGAAGCTTTCTTT
V gene: TRBV18; clone size: NA; D gene: TRBD1; J gene: TRBJ1-6; CDR3 protein: CASSPNAGGDSPLHF; CDR3 DNA: TGTGCCAGCTCACCAAACGCAGGGGGTGATTCACCCCTCCACTTT
V gene: TRBV19; clone size: few; D gene: TRBD1; J gene: TRBJ1-6; CDR3 protein: CASMRRGSSYNSPLHF; CDR3 DNA: TGTGCCAGTATGCGCAGGGGGAGCTCCTATAATTCACCCCTCCACTTT
V gene: TRBV10-2; clone size: once; D gene: TRBD2; J gene: TRBJ2-5; CDR3 protein: CASSDPGGQETQYF; CDR3 DNA: TGCGCCAGCAGTGATCCGGGGGGCCAAGAGACCCAGTACTTC
V gene: TRBV13; clone size: NA; D gene: NA; J gene: TRBJ1-5; CDR3 protein: CASSLGTRSGPQHF; CDR3 DNA: TGTGCCAGCAGTCTCGGGACACGGTCAGGGCCCCAGCATTTT
V gene: TRBV5-1; clone size: NA; D gene: NA; J gene: TRBJ2-3; CDR3 protein: CASSLAQGPDTQYF; CDR3 DNA: TGCGCCAGCAGCTTGGCCCAGGGTCCAGATACGCAGTATTTT
V gene: TRBV5-6; clone size: once; D gene: TRBD1; J gene: TRBJ1-2; CDR3 protein: CASSLAGQGFGYTF; CDR3 DNA: TGTGCCAGCAGCTTGGCCGGACAGGGATTTGGCTACACCTTC
V gene: TRBV19; clone size: NA; D gene: NA; J gene: TRBJ1-3; CDR3 protein: CASSTRARGSGNTIYF; CDR3 DNA: TGTGCCAGTAGTACCCGAGCCAGGGGATCTGGAAACACCATATATTTT
V gene: TRBV28; clone size: once; D gene: NA; J gene: TRBJ2-3; CDR3 protein: CSAAAPGTDTQYF; CDR3 DNA: TGCTCCGCTGCCGCCCCAGGTACAGATACGCAGTATTTT
V gene: TRBV4-1; clone size: NA; D gene: NA; J gene: TRBJ2-3; CDR3 protein: CASSQDRVRTDTQYF; CDR3 DNA: TGCGCCAGCAGCCAAGACAGGGTACGCACAGATACGCAGTATTTT
V gene: TRBV7-8; clone size: once; D gene: NA; J gene: TRBJ2-7; CDR3 protein: CASSYQLSYEQYF; CDR3 DNA: TGTGCCAGCAGCTATCAACTTTCTTACGAGCAGTACTTC
V gene: TRBV18; clone size: NA; D gene: NA; J gene: TRBJ1-5; CDR3 protein: CASSPTGSSNQPQHF; CDR3 DNA: TGTGCCAGCTCGCCGACAGGATCGAGCAATCAGCCCCAGCATTTT
V gene: TRBV9; clone size: NA; D gene: NA; J gene: TRBJ1-2; CDR3 protein: CASSVGGRGGYTF; CDR3 DNA: TGTGCCAGCAGCGTAGGGGGGCGCGGAGGCTACACCTTC
V gene: TRBV5-4; clone size: NA; D gene: NA; J gene: TRBJ2-2; CDR3 protein: CASSLTAGNTGELFF; CDR3 DNA: TGTGCCAGCAGCTTGACGGCGGGAAACACCGGGGAGCTGTTTTTT
V gene: TRBV18; clone size: NA; D gene: NA; J gene: TRBJ1-5; CDR3 protein: CASSPPGRANQPQHF; CDR3 DNA: TGTGCCAGCTCACCGCCGGGGAGGGCCAATCAGCCCCAGCATTTT
V gene: TRBV6-5; clone size: NA; D gene: TRBD2; J gene: TRBJ2-3; CDR3 protein: CASTGLATADTQYF; CDR3 DNA: TGTGCCAGCACTGGACTAGCGACCGCAGATACGCAGTATTTT